What follows is one TCR beta chain and its context. The data were taken from a study of OX40 agonist ivuxolimab in advanced cancers. Study details: The group had a mean age of about 65 years, ranged from roughly 23 to 85, and was approximately 81% male. Partial responses were achieved by three patients: one hepatocellular carcinoma, two cutaneous melanoma.

Repertoires were generated with immunoSEQ multiplex PCR, while TCRdb's copy carries only in-frame clones and drops some. The table shows around 40,000 clones, with roughly 91% occurring only once. Germline loops: CDR1 MGHRA, CDR2 YSYEKL. Deletions cut 4 bases from V and 4 bases from J, with 16 bases between. This CDR3 region has 15 residues. The receptor's source is an adult with an advanced solid tumor such as melanoma, head and neck, liver or kidney cancer. J is TRBJ2-5 and V is TRBV4-1; perhaps TRBD1 as D (7 bases). The specimen was CD4+ or CD8+ T cells sorted from blood, collected in a trial of the OX40 agonist ivuxolimab. CDR3 loop: CASSRTMDRPETQYF. The DNA of the CDR3 is TGCGCCAGCAGCCGGACTATGGACAGGCCAGAGACCCAGTACTTC.